These 21 T cell receptor beta chains were sequenced from one sample in a study of T cells after yellow fever vaccination. TCRdb used MiXCR to reprocess the 5' RACE reads, holding one entry per CDR3 protein. The repertoire holds 60,000 to 75,000 distinct CDR3 sequences, over 6% seen once, with approximately 35% in the top ten. The specimen comprised CD8+ T cells sorted from PBMCs, sampled around 45 days after the first yellow fever vaccination. All receptors come from a man younger than 35 who received the YFV17D yellow fever vaccine.

The chain has TRBV5-5 and TRBJ2-1; D gene ambiguous. The CDR3 extends over 12 amino acids. Trimming pared 2 bases from V and 9 bases from J, leaving 9 bases between. Germline loops: CDR1 SGHKS, CDR2 YYEKEE (reference sequence). This CDR3 is CASSLAGIEQFF. CDR3 nucleotides: TGTGCCAGCAGCTTAGCTGGGATTGAGCAGTTCTTC.

The CDR3 DNA sequence: TGTGCCAGCAGCTCTGATGATAGCAATCAGCCCCAGCATTTT. Translating it yields CASSSDDSNQPQHF. The chain recombines TRBV7-9 with TRBJ1-5; D gene uncertain. Germline V gene lookup returns CDR1 SEHNR and CDR2 FQNEAQ (reference sequence). Trimming cost V 4 bases and J 0 bases, with 7 bases left between them. The CDR3 consists of 14 residues. Based on the CDR3 plus reference TRBV7-9 and TRBJ1-5, the full variable domain is DTGVSQNPRHKITKRGQNVTFRCDPISEHNRLYWYRQTLGQGPEFLTYFQNEAQLEKSRLLSDRFSAERPKGSFSTLEIQRTEQGDSAMYLCASSSDDSNQPQHFGDGTRLSIL.

This clonotype appeared many times. This chain uses TRBV6-2 or TRBV6-3 with TRBJ2-3; 11 positions match TRBD2. Trimming removed 2 bases from V and 5 bases from J; junction bases left unmatched: 6. Germline CDR1 reads MNHEY; CDR2 reads SVGEGT. The CDR3 is 16 amino acids. DNA for the CDR3: TGTGCCAGCAGTTACGAGGGTGGACTAGCGGGAGATACGCAGTATTTT. Protein product: CASSYEGGLAGDTQYF.

The sample holds a few counts of this clonotype. V is TRBV6-6 and J is TRBJ2-7; D uncertain. This CDR3 contains 13 residues. V shed 0 bases and J shed 6 bases, with 9 bases lying between them. Germline CDR1 reads MNHNY; CDR2 reads SVGAGI (reference sequence). The DNA of the CDR3 is TGTGCCAGCAGTTACTCGGAAAACACCGAGCAGTACTTC. Amino acids: CASSYSENTEQYF.

This clonotype has at least ten counts. The V call is TRBV15, the J call TRBJ2-2; D might be TRBD2 (7 bases). CDR3 length: 17 residues. Germline V gene data show CDR1 as LNHNV and CDR2 as YYDKDF (reference sequence). The V and J ends lost 0 bases and 6 bases respectively, with 17 bases between them. The CDR3 DNA reads TGTGCCACCAGCAGAGATCGGGGGGCAGGGCGAGCCGGGGAGCTGTTTTTT. The encoded protein is CATSRDRGAGRAGELFF.

This clonotype was counted only a few times. The chain recombines TRBV12-3 or TRBV12-4 with TRBJ1-2; possibly TRBD1 for D (6 bases). V gave up 5 bases and J gave up 8 bases, with 12 bases separating them. This CDR3 comprises 12 residues. This CDR3 is CASSIGQSGYTF. CDR3 DNA: TGTGCCAGCAGTATCGGACAGAGCGGCTACACCTTC.

This clonotype showed up many times. This chain uses TRBV12-3 or TRBV12-4 with TRBJ1-1; TRBD1 matches 8 bases. V shed 10 bases, J shed 5 bases, and the junction held 6 bases outside the gene matches. The CDR3 is 12 amino acids. CDR3 bases: TGTGCCAACGGACAGGGTGGGACTGAAGCTTTCTTT. This codes for CANGQGGTEAFF.

This clonotype was seen repeatedly, ten times or more. This chain links TRBV29-1 with TRBJ2-1; D remains unclear. Trimming cost V 7 bases and J 6 bases, with 10 bases left between them. The CDR3 spans 11 residues. Germline V gene sequence: CDR1 SQVTM, CDR2 ANQGSEA. This chain's CDR3 is CSAGFRNEQFF. CDR3 DNA sequence: TGCAGCGCCGGCTTCCGCAATGAGCAGTTCTTC.

This clonotype turned up a few times. This chain connects TRBV28 to TRBJ2-7; 11 bases are a match to TRBD1. In germline, CDR1 is MDHEN, CDR2 SYDVKM. V trimming: 7 bases; J trimming: 2 bases; junction bases outside the gene matches: 4. The CDR3 has 14 amino acids. The CDR3 is CASKEGQGAYEQYV. DNA of the CDR3: TGTGCCAGCAAGGAGGGACAGGGGGCCTACGAGCAGTACGTC.

This clonotype came up a few times. V is TRBV4-2 and J is TRBJ1-1; a weak D match, TRBD1 (5 bases). The CDR3 is 13 residues long. CDR1 and CDR2 (germline): LGHNA, YNFKEQ. Trimming removed 4 bases at V and 1 base at J, with 7 bases between. CDR3 nucleotide sequence: TGTGCCAGCAGCCTTCAGGGGAACACTGAAGCTTTCTTT. Translating gives CASSLQGNTEAFF.

This clonotype was recorded at least ten times. V and J are TRBV29-1 and TRBJ2-2; 8 bases match TRBD1. CDR1 and CDR2 from the germline V gene are SQVTM and ANQGSEA. CDR3 length equals 15 residues. The V segment lost 3 bases and the J segment 1 base; nucleotides outside the gene matches: 4. The CDR3 region is CSVDLGQGNTGELFF. The CDR3 region has the DNA TGCAGCGTTGACCTCGGACAGGGGAACACCGGGGAGCTGTTTTTT.

This clonotype showed up many times. The chain is built from TRBV6-5 and TRBJ2-4; D is possibly TRBD1 or TRBD2 (6 bases each). The V end lost 6 bases, the J end lost 9 bases, and 12 bases lay between the germline ends. Germline CDR1 MNHEY, CDR2 SVGAGI. CDR3 length: 12 amino acids. The CDR3 region has the DNA TGTGCCAGCAGACGGGGGCTGGGCATTCAGTACTTC. The encoded protein is CASRRGLGIQYF.

In the case of this clonotype: A read error is possible here, since a much larger clone lies one base away. The conserved phenylalanine or tryptophan normally closing the CDR3 is absent here, so this likely arose from a read error. The chain is built from TRBV5-1 and TRBJ2-1; D possibly corresponds to TRBD2 (5 bases). The V and J ends lost 4 bases and 6 bases respectively, with 11 bases between them. The CDR3 runs 13 residues. CDR1 is SGHRS and CDR2 is YFSETQ in the germline V gene. The CDR3 spells CASSGTSFNEQFL. The CDR3 coding sequence is TGCGCCAGCAGCGGAACTAGTTTCAATGAGCAGTTCTTA.

There are a few counts of this clonotype. J is TRBJ1-5 and V is TRBV4-1; D may be TRBD1 (5 bases). Germline CDR1 and CDR2: MGHRA and YSYEKL. Trimming pared 2 bases from V and 7 bases from J, leaving 18 bases between. The CDR3 runs to 16 residues. For the CDR3, the DNA is TGCGCCAGCAGCCAATACGGAACCGAGGGGCAACAGCCCCAGCATTTT. It yields the protein CASSQYGTEGQQPQHF.

This clonotype was picked up many times. J is TRBJ1-1 and V is TRBV4-3; D is possibly TRBD1 (5 bases). Trimming left V 0 bases short and J 0 bases short, with 5 bases between. The germline V gene has CDR1 LGHNA and CDR2 YSLEER. The CDR3 has 14 amino acids. The CDR3 nucleotides read TGCGCCAGCAGCCAAGAGACAGTGAACACTGAAGCTTTCTTT. It translates to CASSQETVNTEAFF.

Remarks on this clonotype: This may be a read error, as it is one base from a much larger clone. The J gene is TRBJ2-5, the V gene TRBV12-3 or TRBV12-4; maybe TRBD2 (5 bases). This CDR3 spans 14 amino acids. V shed 4 bases and J shed 5 bases, with 14 bases lying between them. In DNA, the CDR3 is TGTGCCAGCAGTTACCCGAGGGCACATGAGACCCAGTACTTC. This gives the protein CASSYPRAHETQYF.

This clonotype was observed a handful of times. The chain is built from TRBV7-2 and TRBJ1-3; possible D gene TRBD1, 5 bases. The CDR3 totals 14 residues. Germline values: CDR1 SGHTA, CDR2 FQGNSA. Trimming removed 0 bases from V and 4 bases from J, with 7 bases in between. CDR3 amino acids: CASSLAPGGNTIYF. As DNA, the CDR3 is TGTGCCAGCAGCTTAGCGCCAGGGGGAAACACCATATATTTT.

This clonotype was detected ten times or more. The chain is built from TRBV11-2 and TRBJ2-7; D remains ambiguous. V was trimmed by 1 base and J by 0 bases, leaving 4 bases between them. Germline values: CDR1 SGHAT, CDR2 FQNNGV. This CDR3 contains 13 residues. The CDR3 DNA is TGTGCCAGCAGCTTAGCGTCCTCCTACGAGCAGTACGTC. Translating it yields CASSLASSYEQYV.

This chain links TRBV6-5 with TRBJ2-1; TRBD1 aligns across 10 bases. Germline V CDR1 and CDR2: MNHEY, SVGAGI. J lost 5 bases, V lost 2 bases, and 15 bases had no gene match. The CDR3 length is 19 residues. CDR3 nucleotides: TGTGCCAGCAGTTACGCAACCGTTCACGGGACAGGGGTCAACAATGAGCAGTTCTTC. Translation gives CASSYATVHGTGVNNEQFF.

In this sample, this clonotype turned up many times. This chain uses TRBV7-9 with TRBJ1-3; unclear D gene. V lost 8 bases and J 2 bases, leaving 4 bases between the germline ends. Germline-derived CDR1 and CDR2 are SEHNR and FQNEAQ (reference sequence). This CDR3 comprises 11 residues. CDR3 nucleotide sequence: TGTGCCAGCGCCCCTGGAAACACCATATATTTT. As protein: CASAPGNTIYF. Complete variable domain (other parts from reference TRBV7-9 and TRBJ1-3): DTGVSQNPRHKITKRGQNVTFRCDPISEHNRLYWYRQTLGQGPEFLTYFQNEAQLEKSRLLSDRFSAERPKGSFSTLEIQRTEQGDSAMYLCASAPGNTIYFGEGSWLTVV.

This clonotype has more than one count but fewer than ten. The chain combines TRBV28 with TRBJ1-5; D not certain. The V gene lost 3 bases and the J gene lost 0 bases, with 15 bases spanning the gap. The CDR3 has 17 amino acids. The V gene's germline CDR1 is MDHEN and CDR2 SYDVKM. This chain's CDR3 is CASSLGDVSDSNQPQHF. Here the CDR3 DNA reads TGTGCCAGCAGTTTGGGTGATGTATCGGATAGCAATCAGCCCCAGCATTTT. The full variable domain, completed using reference TRBV28 and TRBJ1-5, is DVKVTQSSRYLVKRTGEKVFLECVQDMDHENMFWYRQDPGLGLRLIYFSYDVKMKEKGDIPEGYSVSREKKERFSLILESASTNQTSMYLCASSLGDVSDSNQPQHFGDGTRLSIL.